The clone carrying this TCR beta chain was counted once. Antigen specificity is unknown. The sample originates from a study of OX40 agonist ivuxolimab in advanced cancers. Overall study results and limits: Undetermined was the antigen specificity of the expanded peripheral T cells.

Germline V lookup: CDR1 SGDLS, CDR2 YYNGEE. V shed 3 bases and J 4 bases; nucleotides not matched to a gene: 8. This CDR3 region has 16 residues. This table comes from immunoSEQ multiplex PCR, and its TCRdb copy is limited to in-frame clones, with some not included. The table shows under 75,000 clones, with roughly nine tenths occurring only once. The sequence was obtained from an adult with an advanced solid tumor such as melanoma, head and neck, liver or kidney cancer. V usage is TRBV9 and J usage is TRBJ2-1, with TRBD2 identical over 9 bases. The sequences come from CD4+ or CD8+ T cells sorted from blood, collected in a trial of the OX40 agonist ivuxolimab. This chain's CDR3 is CASSGLTSGGYNEQFF. The CDR3 DNA follows: TGTGCCAGCAGCGGACTGACTAGCGGAGGATACAATGAGCAGTTCTTC. The full variable domain, its missing parts supplied by reference TRBV9 and TRBJ2-1, is DSGVTQTPKHLITATGQRVTLRCSPRSGDLSVYWYQQSLDQGLQFLIQYYNGEERAKGNILERFSAQQFPDLHSELNLSSLELGDSALYFCASSGLTSGGYNEQFFGPGTRLTVL.